A single T cell receptor beta chain is shown here with its context. What it recognizes is unknown. Memory CD4+ T cells were sorted as CD4+CD45RO+CD25- cells. Points from the study as a whole: Tumor Treg TCRs overlapped most with tumor naive CD4+ cells.

TCRdb re-derived calls from the 5' RACE reads in MiXCR, one entry per CDR3 protein. Among about 6,400 distinct CDR3 sequences listed, roughly three fifths were seen once. The V segment lost 5 bases and the J segment 5 bases; nucleotides outside the gene matches: 7. Germline CDR1 GTSNPN, CDR2 SVGIG (reference sequence). The CDR3 spans 14 residues. Sequenced input: tumor-infiltrating memory CD4+ T cells sorted from the breast tumor. The subset was: memory CD4+ T cells, CD4+CD45RO+CD25-. The chain carries TRBV30 and TRBJ2-7; 12 nucleotides agree with TRBD1. The TCR comes from a female donor with breast cancer. CDR3 DNA: TGTGCCTGGGAAGACGGGACAGGGGGCGACGAGCAGTACTTC. Its translation: CAWEDGTGGDEQYF.